The clone carrying this T cell receptor (beta chain) was seen more than once but under ten times. This CDR3 region has 17 residues. Germline CDR1 LGHNA, CDR2 YNFKEQ. Trimming stripped 1 base from V and 0 bases from J, with 15 bases between. This specimen belongs to a study of patients and donors after allogeneic stem cell transplantation. TCRdb called the RT-PCR reads again in MiXCR, with one record for every CDR3 protein. The sample lists hundreds of thousands of distinct CDR3 sequences, approximately 16% occurring once. This chain connects TRBV4-2 to TRBJ1-2; D perhaps matches TRBD1 (5 bases). The clonotype comes from a human donor who was either an allogeneic HSCT recipient or a stem cell or donor lymphocyte infusion donor (not recorded which). It is not recorded whose cells these are; they may come from a transplant donor. Sequenced input: blood, either unsorted or a sorted T cell fraction (not recorded which). Here the CDR3 reads CASSQVAGRGPNYGYTF. DNA for the CDR3: TGTGCCAGCAGCCAAGTTGCAGGGAGGGGACCTAACTATGGCTACACCTTC.